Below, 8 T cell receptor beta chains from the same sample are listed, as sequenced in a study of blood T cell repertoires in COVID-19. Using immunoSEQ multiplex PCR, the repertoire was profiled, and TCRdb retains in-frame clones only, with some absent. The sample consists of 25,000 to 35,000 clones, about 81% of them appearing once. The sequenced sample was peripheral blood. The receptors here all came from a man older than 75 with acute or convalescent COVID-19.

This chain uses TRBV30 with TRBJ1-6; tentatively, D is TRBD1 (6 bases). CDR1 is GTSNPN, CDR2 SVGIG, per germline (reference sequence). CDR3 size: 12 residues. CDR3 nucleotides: TGTGCTGGAGGGGGGGCTTGGGCACCCCTCCACTTT. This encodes CAGGGAWAPLHF.

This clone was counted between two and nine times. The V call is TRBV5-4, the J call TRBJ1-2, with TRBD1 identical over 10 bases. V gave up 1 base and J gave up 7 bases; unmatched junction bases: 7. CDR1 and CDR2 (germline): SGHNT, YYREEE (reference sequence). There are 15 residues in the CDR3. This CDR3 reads CASSLKTGGFPGYTF. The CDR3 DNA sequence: TGTGCCAGCAGCTTGAAGACAGGGGGCTTCCCTGGCTACACCTTC. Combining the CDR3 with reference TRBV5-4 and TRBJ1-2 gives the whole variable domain ETGVTQSPTHLIKTRGQQVTLRCSSQSGHNTVSWYQQALGQGPQFIFQYYREEENGRGNFPPRFSGLQFPNYSSELNVNALELDDSALYLCASSLKTGGFPGYTFGSGTRLTVV.

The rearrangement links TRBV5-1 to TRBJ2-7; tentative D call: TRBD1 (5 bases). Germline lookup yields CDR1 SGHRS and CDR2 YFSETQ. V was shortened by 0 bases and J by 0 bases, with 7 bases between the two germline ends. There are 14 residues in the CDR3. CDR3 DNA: TGCGCCAGCAGCTTGGGACAGACCTCCTACGAGCAGTACTTC. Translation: CASSLGQTSYEQYF.

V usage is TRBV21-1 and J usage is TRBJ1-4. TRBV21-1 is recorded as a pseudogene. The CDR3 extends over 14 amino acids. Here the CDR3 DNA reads TGTGCCAGCAGCCCCGGAGCAACTAATGAAAAACTGTTTTTT. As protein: CASSPGATNEKLFF.

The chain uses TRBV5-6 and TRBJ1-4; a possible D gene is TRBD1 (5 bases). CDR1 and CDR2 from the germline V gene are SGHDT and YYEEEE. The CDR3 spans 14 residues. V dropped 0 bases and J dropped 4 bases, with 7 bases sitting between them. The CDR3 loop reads CASSLGQGNEKLFF. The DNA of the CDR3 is TGTGCCAGCAGCTTGGGGCAGGGTAATGAAAAACTGTTTTTT.

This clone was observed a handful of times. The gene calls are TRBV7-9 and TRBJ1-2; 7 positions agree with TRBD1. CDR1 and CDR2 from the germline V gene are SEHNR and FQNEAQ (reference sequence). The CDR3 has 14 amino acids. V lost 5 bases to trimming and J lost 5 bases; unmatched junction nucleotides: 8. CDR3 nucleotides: TGTGCCAGCAGCAAGGGGGCGGTAGGATATGGCTACACCTTC. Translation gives CASSKGAVGYGYTF. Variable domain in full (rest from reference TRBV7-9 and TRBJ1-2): DTGVSQNPRHKITKRGQNVTFRCDPISEHNRLYWYRQTLGQGPEFLTYFQNEAQLEKSRLLSDRFSAERPKGSFSTLEIQRTEQGDSAMYLCASSKGAVGYGYTFGSGTRLTVV.

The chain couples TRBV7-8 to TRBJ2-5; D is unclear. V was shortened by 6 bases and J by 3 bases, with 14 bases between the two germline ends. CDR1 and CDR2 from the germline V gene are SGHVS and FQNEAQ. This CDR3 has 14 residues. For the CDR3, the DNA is TGTGCCAGCAGTCCTAGTGTATCCGAAGAGACCCAGTACTTC. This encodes CASSPSVSEETQYF.

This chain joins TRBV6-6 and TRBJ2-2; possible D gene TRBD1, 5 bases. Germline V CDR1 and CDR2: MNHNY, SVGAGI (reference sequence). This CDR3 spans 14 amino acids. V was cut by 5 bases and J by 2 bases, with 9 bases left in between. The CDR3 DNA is TGTGCCAGCAGTCCCCAGGGAAACACCGGGGAGCTGTTTTTT. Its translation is CASSPQGNTGELFF.